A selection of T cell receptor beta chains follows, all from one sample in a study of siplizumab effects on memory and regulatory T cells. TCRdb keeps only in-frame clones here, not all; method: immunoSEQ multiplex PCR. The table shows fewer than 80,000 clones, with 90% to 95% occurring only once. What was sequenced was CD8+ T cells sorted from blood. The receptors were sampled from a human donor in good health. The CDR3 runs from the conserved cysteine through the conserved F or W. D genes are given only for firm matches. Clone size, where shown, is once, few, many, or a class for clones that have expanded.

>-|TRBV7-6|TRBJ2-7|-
TGTGCCAGCAGCTTAAATCCAGGGAACTACGAGCAGTACTTC
CASSLNPGNYEQYF
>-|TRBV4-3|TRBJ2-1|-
TGCGCCAGCAGCCAAGGGGGGCGGGGTTCGGTTAATGAGCAGTTCTTC
CASSQGGRGSVNEQFF
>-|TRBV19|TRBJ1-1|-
TGTGCCAGTAGTATTCACTCGGCAGCTGAAGCTTTCTTT
CASSIHSAAEAFF
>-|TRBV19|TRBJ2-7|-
TGTGCCAGTAGTATCGGCATCTCCTACGAGCAGTACTTC
CASSIGISYEQYF
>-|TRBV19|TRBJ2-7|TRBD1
TGTGCCAGTAGTATGGGGACAGGGGACTCCTACGAGCAGTACTTC
CASSMGTGDSYEQYF
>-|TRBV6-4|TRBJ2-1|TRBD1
TGTGCCAGCAGTGAGACAGGGGAGTACAATGAGCAGTTCTTC
CASSETGEYNEQFF
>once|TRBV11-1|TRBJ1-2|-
TGTGCCAGCAGCAACGGGGGCGCAGACTATGGCTACACCTTC
CASSNGGADYGYTF
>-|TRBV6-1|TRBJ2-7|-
TGTGCCAGCAGTGGGACGGACCTAGCCTACGAGCAGTACTTC
CASSGTDLAYEQYF
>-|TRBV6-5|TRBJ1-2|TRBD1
TGTGCCAGCAGTTATGGGACAGGGGGCCACATTAGGGGCTACACCTTC
CASSYGTGGHIRGYTF
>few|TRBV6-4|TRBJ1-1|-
TGTGCCAGCAGTGACGGACCGAACACTGAAGCTTTCTTT
CASSDGPNTEAFF
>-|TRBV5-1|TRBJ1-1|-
TGCGCCAGCAGCCCGGCCGTGGCAGACACTGAAGCTTTCTTT
CASSPAVADTEAFF
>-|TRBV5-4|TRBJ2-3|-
TGTGCCAGCAGAGAAAGCACAGATACGCAGTATTTT
CASRESTDTQYF
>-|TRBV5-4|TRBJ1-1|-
TGTGCCAGCAGCCCGGCGGGTGACACTGAAGCTTTCTTT
CASSPAGDTEAFF
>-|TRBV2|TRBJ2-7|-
TGTGCCAGCAGTGTACAGGTTACCTACGAGCAGTACTTC
CASSVQVTYEQYF
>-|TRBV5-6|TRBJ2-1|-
TGTGCCAGCAGTTTGGGTATGATGCTTTTGAATGAGCAGTTCTTC
CASSLGMMLLNEQFF
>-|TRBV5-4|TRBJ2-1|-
TGTGCCAGCAGCTTAGCTGTCAATGAGCAGTTCTTC
CASSLAVNEQFF
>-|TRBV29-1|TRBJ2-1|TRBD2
TGCAGCGTTGTGACTAGCGGGGCTATTGAGCAGTTCTTC
CSVVTSGAIEQFF
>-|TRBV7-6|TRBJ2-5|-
TGTGCCAGCAGCTTCCTTCCTTACCACGGGTCCCAAGAGACCCAGTACTTC
CASSFLPYHGSQETQYF
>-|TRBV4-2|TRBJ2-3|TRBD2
TGTGCCAGCAGCCCAGTAGCGGGGGATAGCACAGATACGCAGTATTTT
CASSPVAGDSTDTQYF
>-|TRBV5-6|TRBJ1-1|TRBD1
TGTGCCAGCAGCTTCGGGACAGGGATGGCGACTGAAGCTTTCTTT
CASSFGTGMATEAFF
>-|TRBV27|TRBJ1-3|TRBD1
TGTGCCAGCAGTGCAACCGGGACAGGGTTCTCTGGAAACACCATATATTTT
CASSATGTGFSGNTIYF
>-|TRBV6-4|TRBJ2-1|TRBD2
TGTGCCAGACGGACTAGCGTAAAGTCAGATGAGCAGTTCTTC
CARRTSVKSDEQFF
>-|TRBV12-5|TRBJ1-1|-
TGTGCTAGTGGTTTGAAGACCCTGAGTTTGGGAGTGAACACTGAAGCTTTCTTT
CASGLKTLSLGVNTEAFF
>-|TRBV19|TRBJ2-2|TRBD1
TGTGCCAGTAGTATAACAGGGGCAAACACCGGGGAGCTGTTTTTT
CASSITGANTGELFF
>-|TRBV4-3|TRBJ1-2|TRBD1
TGCGCCAGCAGCCAAGAAACAGGGGGCGCGTACTATGGCTACACCTTC
CASSQETGGAYYGYTF
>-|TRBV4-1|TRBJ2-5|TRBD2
TGCGCCAGCAGCGGGGGACTACAAGAGACCCAGTACTTC
CASSGGLQETQYF
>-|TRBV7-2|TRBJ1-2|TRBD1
TGTGCCAGCAGCTTAGGAGGGGGCGGCTATGGCTACACCTTC
CASSLGGGGYGYTF
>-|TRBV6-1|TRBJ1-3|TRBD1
TGTGCCAGCTCCCCTGGACAGGGAGGTGGAAACACCATATATTTT
CASSPGQGGGNTIYF
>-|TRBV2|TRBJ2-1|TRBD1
TGTGCCAGCACTGGGACAGGGGACAATGAGCAGTTCTTC
CASTGTGDNEQFF
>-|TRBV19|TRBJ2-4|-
TGTGCCAGTAGTATTTTCACAGGGGCCAAAAACATTCAGTACTTC
CASSIFTGAKNIQYF
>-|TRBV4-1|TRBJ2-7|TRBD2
TGTGCCAGCAGCCAAGGGGTAGCGGGGGGTTACGAGCAGTACTTC
CASSQGVAGGYEQYF
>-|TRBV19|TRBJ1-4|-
TGTGCCAGTAAAGACACAACTGAAAAACTGTTTTTT
CASKDTTEKLFF
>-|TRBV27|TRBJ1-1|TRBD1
TGTGCCAGCAGTCTCAGCAGGGGGCTTGGGAGCACTGAAGCTTTCTTT
CASSLSRGLGSTEAFF
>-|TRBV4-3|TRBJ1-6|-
TGCGCCAGCAGCCAAGATGGGGAGGGGTCCTATAATTCACCCCTCCACTTT
CASSQDGEGSYNSPLHF
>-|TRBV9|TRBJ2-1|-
TGTGCCAGCAGCCCCGAGGGGGTAAACTACAATGAGCAGTTCTTC
CASSPEGVNYNEQFF
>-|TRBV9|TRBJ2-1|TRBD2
TGTGCCAGCAGTGGGGGGAGGGCACAACACTACAATGAGCAGTTCTTC
CASSGGRAQHYNEQFF
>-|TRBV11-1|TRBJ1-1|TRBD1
TGTGCCAGCAGCTTAAGGGGGCTCGGCACTGAAGCTTTCTTT
CASSLRGLGTEAFF
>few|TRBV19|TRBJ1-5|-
TGTGCCAGCTCCCGGGACCGACTCAATCAGCCCCAGCATTTT
CASSRDRLNQPQHF
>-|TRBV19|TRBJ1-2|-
TGTGCTTCGCGTCCGGAGGAAAACTATGGCTACACCTTC
CASRPEENYGYTF
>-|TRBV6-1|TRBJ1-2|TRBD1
TGTGCCAGCACTCCGGGACAGGCGTTTGGCTACACCTTC
CASTPGQAFGYTF
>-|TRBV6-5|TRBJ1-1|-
TGTGCCAGCGAGGGAGGGAACACTGAAGCTTTCTTT
CASEGGNTEAFF
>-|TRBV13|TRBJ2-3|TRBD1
TGTGCCAGCAGCCTCCGGGACAGGGGATCAGATACGCAGTATTTT
CASSLRDRGSDTQYF
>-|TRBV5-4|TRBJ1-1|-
TGTGCCAGCAGCTTGGTTCCTGAGGGGAGGTCGGATGAAGCTTTCTTT
CASSLVPEGRSDEAFF
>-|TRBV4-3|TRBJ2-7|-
TGCGCCAGCAGCCAAGGACGGCAGGGCTACGAGCAGTACTTC
CASSQGRQGYEQYF
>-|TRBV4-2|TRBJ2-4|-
TGTGCCAGCAGCCAAGAGGGCCAGGGTCCTGACATTCAGTACTTC
CASSQEGQGPDIQYF
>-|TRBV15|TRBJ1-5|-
TGTGCCACCAGTCTGGGCAATCAGCCCCAGCATTTT
CATSLGNQPQHF
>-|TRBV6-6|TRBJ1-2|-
TGTGCCAGCAGTTACTCGAAGTTTGGAGGAGACTACACCTTC
CASSYSKFGGDYTF
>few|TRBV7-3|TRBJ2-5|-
TGTGCCAGCAGTTCACAGGGAAACTCGGAGACCCAGTACTTC
CASSSQGNSETQYF
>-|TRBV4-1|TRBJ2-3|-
TGCGCCAGCAGCCAAGGCGCTGGCACAGATACGCAGTATTTT
CASSQGAGTDTQYF
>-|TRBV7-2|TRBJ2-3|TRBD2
TGTGCCAGCAGCGGAGAGGTAAGTAGCGGGGTCACAGATACGCAGTATTTT
CASSGEVSSGVTDTQYF
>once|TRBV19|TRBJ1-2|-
TGTGCCAGTAGTTTTATCGGCAGCGACTATGGCTACACCTTC
CASSFIGSDYGYTF
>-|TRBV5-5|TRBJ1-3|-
TGTGCCAGCAGCCAGCCGGGGGTGGACACCATATATTTT
CASSQPGVDTIYF
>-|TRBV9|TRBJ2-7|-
TGTGCCAGCAGCGTAGCCGGGACGGAGCCCTACGAGCAGTACTTC
CASSVAGTEPYEQYF
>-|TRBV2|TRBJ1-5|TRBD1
TGTGCCAGCGCCGGGACAGGGGCTTTTATAGGCAATCAGCCCCAGCATTTT
CASAGTGAFIGNQPQHF